Below, one T cell receptor (beta chain) is given with its context. Trimming cost V 1 base and J 7 bases, with 16 bases left between them. This CDR3 contains 16 residues. Germline V gene data show CDR1 as SNHLY and CDR2 as FYNNEI. 13 Jbeta primers and 60 Vbeta primers were used for the PCR. The assay was immunoSEQ multiplex PCR, and TCRdb's table has in-frame clones only and misses some. Of approximately 180,000 clones listed, around 75% are singletons. The entry originates in a study of cytomegalovirus exposure and HLA in healthy donors. The sequencing sample was made of PBMCs. The chain is built from TRBV2 and TRBJ2-2, with D tentatively TRBD1 (6 bases). The source is a male donor in good health and CMV-seronegative. CDR3 DNA sequence: TGTGCCAGCAGTGAAGGGCAGGGGAGTGCGCGCGGGGAGCTGTTTTTT. Protein: CASSEGQGSARGELFF.